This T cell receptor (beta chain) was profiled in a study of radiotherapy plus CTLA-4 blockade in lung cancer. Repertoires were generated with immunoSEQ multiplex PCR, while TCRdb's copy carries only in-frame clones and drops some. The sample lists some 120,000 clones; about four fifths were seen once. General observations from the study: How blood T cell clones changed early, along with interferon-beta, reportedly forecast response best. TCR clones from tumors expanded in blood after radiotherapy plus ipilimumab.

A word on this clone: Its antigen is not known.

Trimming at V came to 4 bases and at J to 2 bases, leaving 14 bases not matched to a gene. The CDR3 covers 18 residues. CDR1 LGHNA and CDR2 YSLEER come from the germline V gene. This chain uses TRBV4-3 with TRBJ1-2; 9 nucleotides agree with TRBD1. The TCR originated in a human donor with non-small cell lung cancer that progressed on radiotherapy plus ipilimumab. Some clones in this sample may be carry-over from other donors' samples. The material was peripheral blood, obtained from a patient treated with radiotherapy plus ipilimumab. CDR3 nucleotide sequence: TGCGCCAGCAGCCCCCGGCGACAGGGGGTCGCCTTCAACTATGGCTACACCTTC. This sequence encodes CASSPRRQGVAFNYGYTF.